This T cell receptor (beta chain) was profiled in a study of cytomegalovirus exposure and HLA in healthy donors. Across the study: Both the approximately 120 validation repertoires and the approximately 700 first-cohort repertoires used the same platform, as reported by a later analysis. Study-wide points: For most TCR sequences rarity was the rule, although some public TCRs occurred in many donors. In vitro checks showed that a few CMV-associated chains really do target CMV antigens.

The CDR3 totals 16 residues. CDR1 and CDR2 (germline): SGHTA, FQGNSA. The donors were members of the validation cohort, which comprised 100 to 150 subjects and was separate from the first cohort of 600 to 800 subjects. Sequencing was performed with immunoSEQ multiplex PCR; in TCRdb, only in-frame clones are kept and a portion is missing. The sample has about 56,000 clones; approximately 90% are singletons. Worth noting for this clone: The antigen is not known. Germline and junction disagree at one end, which may indicate a read error.

The material sequenced was PBMCs. The source is a man between 18 and 29 years old in good health and CMV-seronegative. The chain combines TRBV7-2 with TRBJ2-5, with 7 bases identical to TRBD2. The CDR3 region has the DNA TGTGCCAGCAGCCTAGCCCCACGGGGGGAGTCGGAGACCCAGTACTTC. It encodes CASSLAPRGESETQYF.